Below are 25 T cell receptor beta chains sequenced from a single sample in a study of yellow fever vaccine responses in identical twins. MiXCR was run by TCRdb on the RT-PCR reads, yielding one entry per CDR3 protein. The sample has about 23,000 distinct CDR3 sequences, around 74% seen once. The sequenced sample was T cells from blood (PBMCs), unsorted or a sorted subset (not recorded which), obtained before or after yellow fever vaccination (not recorded which). Source of these receptors: a woman aged 18-29 years who received the yellow fever vaccine.

The V and J genes are TRBV18 and TRBJ1-1; D gene ambiguous. Trimming stripped 3 bases from V and 5 bases from J, with 7 bases between. The CDR3 is 12 residues long. In germline, CDR1 is KGHSH, CDR2 LQKENI. CDR3 bases: TGTGCCAGCTCACCGATCCCGACTGAAGCTTTCTTT. It codes for CASSPIPTEAFF.

This clonotype turned up a few times. Written as DNA, the CDR3 is TGCAGCGCGACTAGCGGGGTAGCCACAGATACGCAGTATTTT. This codes for CSATSGVATDTQYF. This chain uses TRBV29-1 with TRBJ2-3; 11 bases match TRBD2. This CDR3 region has 14 residues. The junction had 5 bases not matched to a gene; V was cut back by 7 bases and J by 2 bases. Germline values: CDR1 SQVTM, CDR2 ANQGSEA.

V is TRBV14 and J is TRBJ2-1, with D possibly called TRBD1 or TRBD2 (5 bases each). The CDR3 is 15 residues long. The V end lost 1 base, the J end lost 4 bases, and 11 bases lay between the germline ends. Per germline, CDR1 SGHDN and CDR2 FVKESK. Here the CDR3 reads CASSQGGRIYNEQFF. The CDR3 nucleotides read TGTGCCAGCAGCCAAGGGGGACGGATTTACAATGAGCAGTTCTTC.

This clonotype was detected a few times. The J gene is TRBJ2-3, the V gene TRBV13, with TRBD2 matching over 7 bases. After removal of 8 bases from V and 2 bases from J, the junction contained 13 bases not matched to a gene. The CDR3 is made up of 16 amino acids. Germline V gene lookup returns CDR1 PRHDT and CDR2 FYEKMQ (reference sequence). Written as DNA, the CDR3 is TGTGCCAGCTCAACCCGGCGGACTAGATCCACAGATACGCAGTATTTT. It is translated as CASSTRRTRSTDTQYF.

V and J are TRBV2 and TRBJ1-2; 8 nucleotides agree with TRBD1. The CDR3 is made up of 13 amino acids. The J segment lost 6 bases and the V segment lost 3 bases, leaving 3 bases of the junction unmatched. Germline V lookup: CDR1 SNHLY, CDR2 FYNNEI. The CDR3 DNA reads TGTGCCAGCAGTGAGTCCAGGGGGCATGGCTACACCTTC. Translating gives CASSESRGHGYTF.

The CDR3 bases are TGTGCCGCTGGACCCAATGAGCAGTTCTTC. This codes for CAAGPNEQFF. This chain links TRBV10-3 with TRBJ2-1; the D is unclear. Trimming shortened V by 11 bases and J by 6 bases, and 8 bases separated the two germline ends. There are 10 residues in the CDR3. The V gene's germline CDR1 is ENHRY and CDR2 SYGVKD.

This clonotype was counted only a few times. The chain employs TRBV4-2 and TRBJ2-1; 7 nucleotides align to TRBD1. Trimming at V came to 1 base and at J to 5 bases, leaving 14 bases not matched to a gene. The CDR3 has 18 amino acids. Germline assignment: CDR1 LGHNA and CDR2 YNFKEQ. The CDR3 nucleotides read TGTGCCAGCAGCCAAGGGACAGGATCAACCCCTTCTAACAATGAGCAGTTCTTC. It is translated as CASSQGTGSTPSNNEQFF.

This clonotype was seen a few times. The J gene is TRBJ2-7, the V gene TRBV20-1; D remains unclear. The V gene's germline CDR1 is DFQATT and CDR2 SNEGSKA (reference sequence). V dropped 4 bases and J dropped 0 bases, with 13 bases sitting between them. CDR3 length: 14 amino acids. CDR3 coding DNA: TGCAGTGCTATTCTGGCACCCTCCTCCTACGAGCAGTACTTC. It yields the protein CSAILAPSSYEQYF.

The chain has TRBV11-1 and TRBJ1-1, with a weak D call TRBD1 (5 bases). CDR1 and CDR2 (germline): SGHAT, FQDESV (reference sequence). The CDR3 loop spans 15 amino acids. The V end was cut by 6 bases, the J end by 6 bases, with 20 bases between. For the CDR3, the DNA is TGTGCCAGCAGTAAAAAAGATGGGGGTTTCGCTGAAGCTTTCTTT. This translates into CASSKKDGGFAEAFF.

The chain uses TRBV29-1 and TRBJ2-1, with 8 bases lining up with TRBD1. The germline V gene encodes CDR1 SQVTM and CDR2 ANQGSEA. The CDR3 spans 15 residues. With 5 bases clipped from V and 4 bases from J, the junction kept 10 bases outside the gene matches. CDR3 amino acids: CSVSSPRDRYNEQFF. In DNA form, the CDR3 reads TGCAGCGTTTCATCCCCCCGGGACAGGTACAATGAGCAGTTCTTC.

V gene TRBV13 combines with J gene TRBJ2-5; the D is unclear. CDR1 and CDR2 from the germline V gene are PRHDT and FYEKMQ (reference sequence). The CDR3 has 12 residues. V dropped 7 bases and J dropped 3 bases, with 9 bases sitting between them. The CDR3 region is CASIPVEETQYF. For the CDR3, the DNA is TGTGCCAGCATTCCCGTCGAAGAGACCCAGTACTTC.

There are a few counts of this clonotype. The V call is TRBV18, the J call TRBJ2-3, with no clear D. This CDR3 is built from 12 residues. The germline V gene encodes CDR1 KGHSH and CDR2 LQKENI. Trimming cost V 6 bases and J 2 bases, with 6 bases left between them. CDR3 sequence (DNA): TGTGCCAGCTCTCAATCCACAGATACGCAGTATTTT. It yields the protein CASSQSTDTQYF.

The V and J genes are TRBV12-3 or TRBV12-4 and TRBJ1-5; D might be TRBD1 (5 bases). Deletions cut 1 base from V and 4 bases from J, with 11 bases between. This CDR3 has 15 residues. CDR3 coding DNA: TGTGCCAGCAGTTTAGTGGGACGCACGAATCAGCCCCAGCATTTT. Protein product: CASSLVGRTNQPQHF.

This clonotype was counted once. The chain has TRBV5-1 and TRBJ2-2, with unresolved D. The germline CDR1 and CDR2 sequences are SGHRS and YFSETQ. Trimming removed 1 base at V and 4 bases at J, with 5 bases between. This CDR3 region has 13 residues. The CDR3 is CASSLYPTGELFF. DNA of the CDR3: TGCGCCAGCAGCTTGTATCCCACCGGGGAGCTGTTTTTT.

This chain links TRBV19 with TRBJ2-1, with no clear D. Per germline, CDR1 LNHDA and CDR2 SQIVND (reference sequence). With 4 bases removed from V and 9 bases from J, the gap between germline ends came to 10 bases. The CDR3 extends over 12 amino acids. CDR3 bases: TGTGCCAGTAGTACCCAAGAGCGTGAGCAGTTCTTC. It yields the protein CASSTQEREQFF. Supplemented by reference TRBV19 and TRBJ2-1, the full variable domain reads DGGITQSPKYLFRKEGQNVTLSCEQNLNHDAMYWYRQDPGQGLRLIYYSQIVNDFQKGDIAEGYSVSREKKESFPLTVTSAQKNPTAFYLCASSTQEREQFFGPGTRLTVL.

V is TRBV2 and J is TRBJ1-1; D gene ambiguous. Germline V CDR1 and CDR2: SNHLY, FYNNEI. The CDR3 consists of 12 residues. V was trimmed by 4 bases and J by 4 bases, leaving 7 bases between them. CDR3 DNA sequence: TGTGCCAGCAGTGGTGCAGTCACTGAAGCTTTCTTT. It codes for CASSGAVTEAFF. The full variable domain, rest sourced from reference TRBV2 and TRBJ1-1, is EPEVTQTPSHQVTQMGQEVILRCVPISNHLYFYWYRQILGQKVEFLVSFYNNEISEKSEIFDDQFSVERPDGSNFTLKIRSTKLEDSAMYFCASSGAVTEAFFGQGTRLTVV.

V gene TRBV2 combines with J gene TRBJ2-2, with D unresolved. The V gene's germline CDR1 is SNHLY and CDR2 FYNNEI. Trimming stripped 2 bases from V and 6 bases from J, with 7 bases between. This CDR3 is built from 13 residues. The CDR3 protein is CASSELRAGELFF. The CDR3 DNA reads TGTGCCAGCAGTGAATTAAGGGCCGGGGAGCTGTTTTTT.

This chain links TRBV15 with TRBJ2-1; tentatively, D is TRBD1 (5 bases). Germline V CDR1 and CDR2: LNHNV, YYDKDF (reference sequence). The V and J ends lost 4 bases and 11 bases respectively, with 15 bases between them. The CDR3 is 13 residues long. The CDR3: CATSTQNTGKQFF. The CDR3, as DNA: TGTGCCACCAGCACCCAGAACACAGGAAAGCAGTTCTTC.

This clonotype was observed a single time. The chain has TRBV4-2 and TRBJ2-1, with 8 nucleotides matching TRBD2. The CDR3 is 14 amino acids. Germline assignment: CDR1 LGHNA and CDR2 YNFKEQ. Trimming removed 0 bases from V and 10 bases from J; junction bases left unmatched: 5. The CDR3 spells CASSQDFAGGEQFF. CDR3 bases: TGTGCCAGCAGCCAAGATTTTGCGGGAGGCGAGCAGTTCTTC.

V gene TRBV4-1 combines with J gene TRBJ2-7; D possibly uses TRBD1 or TRBD2 (5 bases each). The CDR3 has 15 amino acids. V was shortened by 1 base and J by 3 bases, with 13 bases between the two germline ends. CDR1 MGHRA and CDR2 YSYEKL come from the germline V gene. CDR3 DNA sequence: TGCGCCAGCAGCCAAGGCCGGGGCGTAGACTACGAGCAGTACTTC. It yields the protein CASSQGRGVDYEQYF.

The chain uses TRBV5-4 and TRBJ1-2; 7 nucleotides align to TRBD1. V lost 4 bases and J lost 6; bases outside the gene matches: 9. The germline V gene has CDR1 SGHNT and CDR2 YYREEE (reference sequence). The CDR3 consists of 14 residues. CDR3 sequence (DNA): TGTGCCAGCAGCACTAGAAAAGACAGGGATGGCTACACCTTC. Translating gives CASSTRKDRDGYTF.

V is TRBV18 and J is TRBJ1-1, with TRBD1 identical over 7 bases. Germline CDR1 KGHSH, CDR2 LQKENI. Unmatched junction bases numbered 4, after V lost 2 bases and J lost 1 base. The CDR3 is 15 residues long. In DNA form, the CDR3 reads TGTGCCAGCTCACCATACGGGACAGAGAACACTGAAGCTTTCTTT. Translated: CASSPYGTENTEAFF.

This chain joins TRBV28 and TRBJ2-1; 8 bases agree with TRBD1. This CDR3 comprises 14 residues. Germline CDR1 and CDR2: MDHEN and SYDVKM. V was clipped by 2 bases and J by 7 bases; unmatched bases: 4. The CDR3 DNA is TGTGCCAGCAGTTTAGTCAGGGGGCGTAATGAGCAGTTCTTC. Translated, it gives CASSLVRGRNEQFF.

The table lists this clonotype with a count of one. The rearrangement joins TRBV5-1 to TRBJ2-1, with 13 bases fitting TRBD2. V shed 5 bases and J 8 bases; nucleotides not matched to a gene: 10. CDR1 and CDR2 from the germline V gene are SGHRS and YFSETQ. The CDR3 spans 16 residues. The CDR3 loop reads CASRPGTSGNFDEQFF. CDR3 nucleotide sequence: TGCGCCAGCAGACCAGGGACTAGCGGGAATTTTGATGAGCAGTTCTTC.

CDR3 amino acids: CASSAQGPYEQYV. The CDR3 DNA reads as TGTGCCAGCAGTGCCCAGGGTCCCTACGAGCAGTACGTC. V usage is TRBV2 and J usage is TRBJ2-7; tentative D call: TRBD1 (5 bases). Germline CDR1 reads SNHLY; CDR2 reads FYNNEI. V was clipped by 4 bases and J by 2 bases, with 9 bases between them. The CDR3 is 13 residues long.